What follows are 14 T cell receptor beta chains derived from one specimen sequenced in a study of blood T cell repertoires in COVID-19. Repertoires were generated with immunoSEQ multiplex PCR, while TCRdb's copy carries only in-frame clones and drops some. The data show under 200,000 clones, 88% seen once. The material sequenced was peripheral blood. Receptors originate from a man between 60 and 75 years old with acute or convalescent COVID-19.

The chain is built from TRBV5-6 and TRBJ1-1, with 7 bases aligning to TRBD1. This CDR3 is 15 amino acids long. Germline V gene lookup returns CDR1 SGHDT and CDR2 YYEEEE. The junction had 9 bases not matched to a gene; V was cut back by 2 bases and J by 5 bases. The CDR3 here is CASSFLTGVGTEAFF. Here the CDR3 DNA reads TGTGCCAGCAGCTTTCTCACAGGGGTGGGAACTGAAGCTTTCTTT.

This clone came up a few times. The rearrangement uses TRBV2 and TRBJ1-5; tentative D call: TRBD1 (6 bases). CDR3 length: 15 residues. Trimming shortened V by 8 bases and J by 5 bases, and 19 bases separated the two germline ends. CDR1 SNHLY and CDR2 FYNNEI come from the germline V gene. The CDR3 loop is CASRGGPAGDQPQHF. The CDR3 DNA reads as TGTGCCAGCCGAGGGGGACCCGCTGGGGATCAGCCCCAGCATTTT.

The chain links TRBV10-3 to TRBJ2-3, with 9 positions matching TRBD1. With V trimmed by 4 bases and J by 2 bases, 4 bases remained unmatched. The CDR3 loop spans 15 amino acids. Germline V gene lookup returns CDR1 ENHRY and CDR2 SYGVKD. The CDR3 DNA reads TGTGCCATCAGTGGGGGACAGGGTTTCACAGATACGCAGTATTTT. Translated, it gives CAISGGQGFTDTQYF.

The chain is built from TRBV7-3 and TRBJ1-1, with 9 bases fitting TRBD1. With 5 bases clipped from V and 3 bases from J, the junction kept 10 bases outside the gene matches. This CDR3 region has 16 residues. Germline-derived CDR1 and CDR2 are SGHTA and FQGTGA. CDR3 loop: CASSPLGTGRDTEAFF. DNA of the CDR3: TGTGCCAGCAGCCCCCTCGGGACAGGGAGAGACACTGAAGCTTTCTTT.

The V and J genes are TRBV6-1 and TRBJ1-1; the D gene is possibly TRBD1 (5 bases). V lost 3 bases and J 5 bases, leaving 10 bases between the germline ends. This CDR3 is 13 amino acids long. CDR1 MNHNS and CDR2 SASEGT come from the germline V gene. CDR3 protein: CASSEPGGTEAFF. In nucleotides, the CDR3 is TGTGCCAGCAGTGAGCCCGGGGGAACTGAAGCTTTCTTT.

This clone has only one observation. The chain couples TRBV27 to TRBJ1-1; D ambiguous. The CDR3 length is 13 residues. Per germline, CDR1 MNHEY and CDR2 SMNVEV (reference sequence). V shed 2 bases and J shed 7 bases, with 11 bases lying between them. Written as DNA, the CDR3 is TGTGCCAGCAGTTTAATCGTGGGAGATGAAGCTTTCTTT. Translated, it gives CASSLIVGDEAFF.

The chain recombines TRBV2 with TRBJ2-5; no firm D call. This CDR3 is 14 amino acids long. Trimming took 2 bases from V and 0 from J, leaving 7 bases between them. CDR1 and CDR2 from the germline V gene are SNHLY and FYNNEI. CDR3 sequence reads: CASSESPNQETQYF. CDR3 nucleotide sequence: TGTGCCAGCAGTGAATCCCCCAACCAAGAGACCCAGTACTTC.

Of note for this clone: Other DNA variants within this sample encode the same CDR3. This sequence joins TRBV10-3 and TRBJ2-5; D remains unclear. There are 11 residues in the CDR3. Germline V gene lookup returns CDR1 ENHRY and CDR2 SYGVKD. With 3 bases removed from V and 5 bases from J, the gap between germline ends came to 4 bases. CDR3 nucleotide sequence: TGTGCCATCAGTGATCGGGAGACCCAGTACTTC. This gives the protein CAISDRETQYF.

V and J are TRBV6-5 and TRBJ1-1; a weak D match, TRBD1 (6 bases). Germline V gene data show CDR1 as MNHEY and CDR2 as SVGAGI. V lost 6 bases, J lost 5 bases, and 13 bases lay in between. This CDR3 has 13 residues. The CDR3 bases are TGTGCCAGCAGCTGGGGGGGGCGGACTGAAGCTTTCTTT. Translating it yields CASSWGGRTEAFF.

The CDR3 DNA sequence: TGTGCCAGCATGGGGCAGGGGTATAATCAGCCCCAGCATTTT. Translating gives CASMGQGYNQPQHF. V and J are TRBV6-6 and TRBJ1-5, with D possibly TRBD1 on 6 matching bases. V lost 7 bases and J lost 4, with 14 bases in between. Germline V gene sequence: CDR1 MNHNY, CDR2 SVGAGI (reference sequence). This CDR3 comprises 14 residues.

The chain joins TRBV6-2 or TRBV6-3 to TRBJ1-1, with D unclear. The CDR3 totals 14 residues. Trimming cost V 2 bases and J 3 bases, with 10 bases left between them. Germline V gene data show CDR1 as MNHEY and CDR2 as SVGEGT. In DNA form, the CDR3 reads TGTGCCAGCAGTTACGATCGCGGGGACACTGAAGCTTTCTTT. Translated, it gives CASSYDRGDTEAFF.

This rearrangement joins TRBV30 to TRBJ1-6, with 7 bases fitting TRBD1. Germline trimming cut 4 bases from V and 10 bases from J; bases unmatched to any gene: 7. CDR1 is GTSNPN, CDR2 SVGIG, per germline (reference sequence). This CDR3 is 13 amino acids long. Written as DNA, the CDR3 is TGTGCCTGGACCGGGACAGCGGGCTCACCCCTCCACTTT. It encodes CAWTGTAGSPLHF.

The chain has TRBV10-3 and TRBJ1-2; D perhaps matches TRBD1 (6 bases). V lost 3 bases, J lost 8 bases, and 13 bases lay in between. Germline CDR1 ENHRY, CDR2 SYGVKD. The CDR3 is 13 residues long. CDR3 DNA: TGTGCCATCAGTGAAGGGACACCGGTCGGCTACACCTTC. Translating it yields CAISEGTPVGYTF.

The gene calls are TRBV5-4 and TRBJ2-7, with 8 bases that match TRBD2. There are 15 residues in the CDR3. J was trimmed by 5 bases and V by 3 bases; bases with no gene match: 10. Germline assignment: CDR1 SGHNT and CDR2 YYREEE (reference sequence). CDR3 nucleotides: TGTGCCAGCAGCTCGACGGTCGGACTAGCCGACGAGCAGTACTTC. Translating it yields CASSSTVGLADEQYF.